This T cell receptor (beta chain) was sequenced for a study of shared clonotypes between healthy human individuals (dated by TCRdb to the early 2020s). For the wider study: A few men and two women, aged 18 to 49 years, made up the cohort. The study deeply sequenced blood TCR repertoires of five healthy adults to estimate repertoire size and the extent of clonotype sharing between individuals. For each donor, CD4 naive and CD4 memory were each run on three plates, CD8 naive on two plates, and CD8 memory on one plate. Libraries were prepared and TCR repertoires were sequenced by different laboratories using diverse techniques, in order to increase sequencing depth and limit assay-specific biases. Between about 0.94 and 8.9 billion PBMCs per donor were obtained by leukapheresis.

Trimmed from V: 0 bases; trimmed from J: 0 bases; junction bases lacking a gene match: 3. CDR1 and CDR2 are read off the germline V gene as ENHRY and SYGVKD. The CDR3 contains 17 residues, cysteine and phenylalanine counted. CDR3 DNA is the only sequence kept; it has 51 bases, read in frame from the first base. What the research found in general, with its limitations: Across a few donors, approximately 5% of naive CD4, approximately 3.6% of naive CD8, 2% to 2.5% of memory CD4, and under 0.45% of memory CD8 clonotypes were shared. Naive subsets generally had larger estimated clonotype richness than memory subsets. Based on pairwise subsampling, the degree of clonotype sharing among donors was expected to be affected by sequencing depth. Incomplete sequencing was indicated by rarefaction of sorted-subset datasets, despite the large sequencing depth. Sampling was restricted to blood, and TCR repertoires in tissue are likely to differ from TCR repertoires in blood. The small number of donors limited the genetic and exposure-history diversity represented. Higher generation probabilities were observed for clonotypes shared by all four sorted-subset donors than for non-shared clonotypes.

Healthy HIV-negative adults with no recently reported acute infections or vaccinations were included as donors. Only Caucasian adults living in Nashville, Tennessee, USA were represented among the donors. CD4+ T cells were enriched by magnetic negative selection; naive cells were then positively selected on CD45RA, and the negative fraction formed the memory subset. Blood was obtained by leukapheresis, after which PBMCs were separated by Ficoll-Histopaque density gradient centrifugation and cryopreserved in liquid nitrogen vapor phase. Purity and quantity of every magnetically sorted T cell population were checked by analytical flow cytometry. Genomic DNA was isolated from each sorted fraction and quantified by UV absorbance on a Nanodrop 2000c. Comments on this clone: No antigen is known for it. Base qualities were left out, and no much larger clone turns up one base away.

Using the deep immunoSEQ assay, TCR CDR3 regions were amplified from genomic DNA by multiplex PCR. For each cell subset, the extracted genomic DNA was distributed evenly across all wells of several immunoSEQ 96-well plates, and each plate served as one replicate. For sorted subsets, around 0.2 ug of genomic DNA, equivalent to roughly 30,000 T cell genomes, went into each replicate PCR. Purified libraries were measured with a Qubit 3.0 fluorometer, size-checked on a Bioanalyzer 2100, and measured again with the KAPA Library Quantification kit. Each immunoSEQ 96-well plate was sequenced on its own single-read 150-cycle Illumina NextSeq 550 flow cell. Under the source paper's analysis protocol: The immunoSEQ output contained only junctional sequences without quality scores, so filtering could not match that applied to full-length reads. Sequences were annotated with PyIR, a Python wrapper for IgBLAST v1.9, using IMGT germline references to assign V/J genes and CDR3. Any read was removed if the V/J assignment was weak (E-value above 1e-6), the CDR3 was missing, or the read contained stop codons, out-of-frame junctions, or ambiguous translated residues. V3J clonotypes were defined as sequences sharing an identical inferred V gene, J gene, and CDR3 amino acid sequence. Percentage overlap between repertoires was calculated by dividing the number of shared unique clonotypes by the size of the smaller repertoire. Three approaches were used to assess repertoire richness: RTK rarefaction, the Chao1 estimator, and Recon v2.1 estimates of unobserved clonotypes. For all TCRbeta clonotypes obtained by the gDNA method from a few donors, generation probabilities were computed with OLGA. In its TCRdb copy, this immuneACCESS table keeps in-frame sequences only and misses some clones. Where compared with another copy, unresolved V genes explain less than half of these, and the others have no known cause. V, J and clone size are taken as reported in that table, and D and trimming were inferred from the DNA itself. This sample is represented by about 680,000 clones; about 74% of them were singletons. The ten largest account for around 1.6% of the sample.

The rearrangement combines TRBV10-3 with TRBJ2-1; 9 central nucleotides agree with TRBD2. The receptor was derived from a woman in her thirties in good health. Input material: memory CD4+ T cells sorted from blood. The cell subset or site label of this sample denotes: CD45RA-negative fraction. The nucleotide sequence is TGTGCCATCAGTGAGTCGGCTAGCGGGACCTCCTACAATGAGCAGTTCTTC. The translation is CAISESASGTSYNEQFF.